This TCR beta chain was sequenced during a study of cytomegalovirus exposure and HLA in healthy donors. With 60 Vbeta and 13 Jbeta primers, the PCR was carried out. As processed by the authors: A follow-up analysis tallied around 76 million unique TCR beta chains, approximately 11 million shared. Clones were read by immunoSEQ multiplex PCR, and TCRdb kept only the in-frame ones, dropping some. D and trimming were read from the DNA, whereas the V and J calls and clone size are those reported in that table. The repertoire holds 140,000 or so clones, about four fifths seen once, with 4% to 4.5% in the top ten. Study-wide findings and caveats: Common viral pathogens were later found to be apparently linked to several of the most significant clusters. Later analysis revealed greater clonal expansion in HLA-associated TCR beta chains than in equally common others.

Concerning this clone: Its specificity is not known.

Trimming took off 0 bases at V and 1 base at J, with 4 bases between the two ends. The CDR3 extends over 13 amino acids. CDR1 is KGHSH, CDR2 LQKENI, per germline. Sequenced sample: PBMCs. The chain is built from TRBV18 and TRBJ2-7; no clear D gene. The receptor was isolated from a middle-aged woman in good health and CMV-seropositive. For the CDR3, the DNA is TGTGCCAGCTCACCACCCACTTCCTACGAGCAGTACTTC. This sequence encodes CASSPPTSYEQYF. The complete variable domain, with remaining parts taken from reference TRBV18 and TRBJ2-7, reads NAGVMQNPRHLVRRRGQEARLRCSPMKGHSHVYWYRQLPEEGLKFMVYLQKENIIDESGMPKERFSAEFPKEGPSILRIQQVVRGDSAAYFCASSPPTSYEQYFGPGTRLTVT.